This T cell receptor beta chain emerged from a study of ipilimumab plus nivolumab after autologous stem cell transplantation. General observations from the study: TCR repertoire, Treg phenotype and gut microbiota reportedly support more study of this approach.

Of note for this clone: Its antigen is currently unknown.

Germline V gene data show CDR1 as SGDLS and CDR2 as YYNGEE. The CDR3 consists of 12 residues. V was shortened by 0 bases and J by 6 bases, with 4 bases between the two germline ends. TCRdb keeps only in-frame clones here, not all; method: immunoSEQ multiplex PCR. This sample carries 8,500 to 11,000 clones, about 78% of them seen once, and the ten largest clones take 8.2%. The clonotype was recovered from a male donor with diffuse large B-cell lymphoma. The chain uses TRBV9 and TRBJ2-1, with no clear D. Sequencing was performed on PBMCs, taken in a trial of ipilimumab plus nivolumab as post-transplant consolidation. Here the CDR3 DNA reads TGTGCCAGCAGCGTAGGCTCCAATGAGCAGTTCTTC. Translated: CASSVGSNEQFF.